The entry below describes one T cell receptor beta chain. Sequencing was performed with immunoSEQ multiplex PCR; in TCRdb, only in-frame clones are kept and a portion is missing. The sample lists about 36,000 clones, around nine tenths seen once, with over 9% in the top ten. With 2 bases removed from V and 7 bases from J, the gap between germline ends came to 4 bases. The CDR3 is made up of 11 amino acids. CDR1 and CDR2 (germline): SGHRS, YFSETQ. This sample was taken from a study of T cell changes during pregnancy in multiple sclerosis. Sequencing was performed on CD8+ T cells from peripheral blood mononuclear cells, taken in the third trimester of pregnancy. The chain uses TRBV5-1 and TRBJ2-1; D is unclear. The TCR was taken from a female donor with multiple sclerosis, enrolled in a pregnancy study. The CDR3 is CASSFSNEQFF. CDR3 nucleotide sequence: TGCGCCAGCAGCTTCAGTAATGAGCAGTTCTTC.